This TCR beta chain was recovered during a study of response to subunit inactivated influenza vaccine. The study's findings and limits: The authors put forward the suggestion that each seasonal influenza vaccination may bring in only a limited number of new T cells.

As concerns this clonotype: Its specificity is not known.

MiXCR, run by TCRdb on the RT-PCR reads, gives a single entry per CDR3 protein. The sample yields hundreds of thousands of distinct CDR3 sequences, more than 15% seen once. The length of the CDR3 is 13 residues. After removal of 9 bases from V and 5 bases from J, the junction contained 8 bases not matched to a gene. This chain uses TRBV12-3 or TRBV12-4 with TRBJ2-5; the match to TRBD1 covers 8 bases. This sample comprised PBMCs from blood, obtained about 12 days after vaccination. This clonotype originated in a man in his fifties who received an inactivated influenza vaccine. DNA of the CDR3: TGTGCCAGTAAGAAAACAGGGGGTGAGACCCAGTACTTC. This encodes CASKKTGGETQYF.